This T cell receptor beta chain was recovered during a study of vaccination and CD4 T cells after COVID-19. As for the study in general: The cells were exposed to overlapping spike peptides originating from SARS-CoV-2, HCoV-NL63, HCoV-OC43 and HCoV-229E for stimulation.

Sequenced with the Oncomine TCR Beta short-read assay was DNA taken from cultured CD4+ T cells. TCRdb recomputed calls from the PCR reads with MiXCR, one row per CDR3 protein. This repertoire shows approximately 7,200 distinct CDR3 sequences, roughly 35% found once; its top ten account for roughly two fifths. The treatment denotes: approximately 10-day PBMC culture with coronavirus spike peptide pools or control peptides (ViraFEST assay). It was before the COVID-19 pandemic (2011-2018) that the unexposed donor's CD4+ T cells were collected. Peptide-pool expansion of antigen-specific T cells preceded TCR sequencing in ViraFEST. V was cut by 6 bases and J by 1 base, with 9 bases left in between. The CDR3 is 13 amino acids. Germline-derived CDR1 and CDR2 are MRHNA and SNTAGT. Remarks on this clonotype: What it binds is unknown.

J is TRBJ1-1 and V is TRBV6-4; the D gene is possibly TRBD1 (6 bases). The receptor comes from a human donor in good health. The sequencing sample was made of CD4+ T cells from blood, cultured in vitro. CDR3 sequence reads: CASRETGNTEAFF. CDR3 DNA sequence: TGTGCCAGCAGAGAGACAGGGAACACTGAAGCTTTCTTT.